A selection of T cell receptor beta chains follows, all from one sample in a study of molecular identifiers for immune sequencing clone quantification. TCRdb analysed the PCR reads with MiXCR anew, one entry per CDR3 protein. Among 8,000 to 11,000 distinct CDR3 sequences listed, approximately 19% were seen once. Specimen: naive CD8+ T cells from blood, with Jurkat cell RNA spiked in. The receptor set was obtained from a human donor in good health. Some libraries in this study had Jurkat cell RNA spiked in. CDR3s include the opening cysteine and the closing phenylalanine or tryptophan. A D gene is named only where the DNA matches it firmly. Size tells how often a clone was seen (once, few, many) or the class of an expanded clone, and some rows leave it out.

D	V	J	size	CDR3	DNA
NA	TRBV11-3	TRBJ2-4	many	CASSLGGRASAKNIQYF	TGTGCCAGCAGCTTAGGAGGCAGGGCCTCGGCCAAAAACATTCAGTACTTC
NA	TRBV4-2	TRBJ1-6	medium-sized	CASSQDLGQGDSPLHF	TGTGCCAGCAGCCAAGACCTCGGGCAGGGAGATTCACCCCTCCACTTT
NA	TRBV7-6	TRBJ2-7	medium-sized	CASSLSRGNYEQYF	TGTGCCAGCAGCTTATCTAGGGGGAACTACGAGCAGTACTTC
NA	TRBV6-2/TRBV6-3	TRBJ1-1	medium-sized	CASSPNRETEAFF	TGTGCCAGCAGCCCCAACAGGGAAACTGAAGCTTTCTTT
NA	TRBV24-1	TRBJ2-1	NA	CATLYPRCPNSYNEQFF	TGTGCCACCTTATACCCTCGGTGTCCAAACTCCTACAATGAGCAGTTCTTC
NA	TRBV6-1	TRBJ1-3	NA	CASSDMGGTGNTIYF	TGTGCCAGCAGTGATATGGGGGGTACGGGAAACACCATATATTTT
NA	TRBV28	TRBJ2-5	many	CATKVSAKPQETQYF	TGTGCCACAAAAGTTAGCGCCAAACCCCAAGAGACCCAGTACTTC
TRBD2	TRBV19	TRBJ2-1	few	CASSWTSGNYNEQFF	TGTGCCAGTAGCTGGACTAGCGGAAACTACAATGAGCAGTTCTTC
NA	TRBV4-3	TRBJ2-7	medium-sized	CASSQERGLIYEQYF	TGCGCCAGCAGCCAAGAAAGGGGGTTGATTTATGAGCAGTACTTC
TRBD2	TRBV29-1	TRBJ2-1	medium-sized	CSVEEASGESYNEQFF	TGCAGCGTTGAAGAGGCTAGCGGGGAGTCCTACAATGAGCAGTTCTTC
NA	TRBV20-1	TRBJ2-7	medium-sized	CSASTGGTAHYEQYF	TGCAGTGCTAGTACGGGCGGGACCGCACACTACGAGCAGTACTTC
TRBD2	TRBV28	TRBJ2-7	medium-sized	CASSLLGEGPYEQYF	TGTGCCAGCAGTTTATTGGGGGAGGGACCCTACGAGCAGTACTTC
TRBD1	TRBV29-1	TRBJ1-4	medium-sized	CSTQSGTDEKLFF	TGCAGCACACAATCCGGGACAGATGAAAAACTGTTTTTT
NA	TRBV5-6	TRBJ2-5	NA	CASSLGAETQYF	TGTGCCAGCAGCTTAGGGGCAGAGACCCAGTACTTC
NA	TRBV12-3/TRBV12-4	TRBJ1-1	NA	CASRETGANTDAFF	TGTGCCAGCAGGGAAACCGGGGCGAACACTGATGCTTTCTTT
TRBD1	TRBV28	TRBJ1-5	medium-sized	CASSLRGPGQPQHF	TGTGCCAGCAGTTTAAGGGGGCCCGGTCAGCCCCAGCATTTT
NA	TRBV5-6	TRBJ2-7	few	CASSHGKYEQYF	TGTGCCAGCAGTCATGGAAAGTACGAGCAGTACTTC
TRBD2	TRBV14	TRBJ2-7	many	CASSQAAGGPYEQYF	TGTGCCAGCAGCCAAGCAGCGGGAGGGCCCTACGAGCAGTACTTC
NA	TRBV27	TRBJ2-1	NA	CASSSDLSSYNEQLF	TGTGCCAGCAGTTCCGACTTGAGCTCCTACAATGAGCAGCTCTTC
NA	TRBV29-1	TRBJ2-7	medium-sized	CSVATGRYEQYF	TGCAGCGTTGCCACAGGGAGGTACGAGCAGTACTTC
NA	TRBV3-1	TRBJ2-3	many	CASSQEEWSSDTQYF	TGTGCCAGCAGCCAAGAAGAATGGTCCTCAGATACGCAGTATTTT
NA	TRBV9	TRBJ2-3	medium-sized	CASSDTTTDTQYF	TGTGCCAGCAGCGATACCACCACAGATACGCAGTATTTT
NA	TRBV7-2	TRBJ2-6	medium-sized	CASSPHLFGANVLTF	TGTGCCAGCAGTCCGCATCTCTTTGGGGCCAACGTCCTGACTTTC
TRBD2	TRBV7-2	TRBJ2-3	medium-sized	CASSRRLGAGGPGKDTQYF	TGTGCCAGCAGCCGCCGCCTCGGAGCGGGAGGGCCCGGGAAAGATACGCAGTATTTT
NA	TRBV19	TRBJ2-7	NA	CASSMYESEQYF	TGTGCCAGTAGTATGTATGAGTCAGAGCAGTACTTC
TRBD2	TRBV20-1	TRBJ2-7	medium-sized	CSARISGRYEQYF	TGCAGTGCTAGGATTAGCGGGCGATACGAGCAGTACTTC
TRBD2	TRBV4-3	TRBJ2-7	medium-sized	CASSQDPAGGNEQYF	TGCGCCAGCAGCCAAGACCCAGCGGGAGGGAACGAGCAGTACTTC
NA	TRBV5-1	TRBJ2-1	NA	CASSYERFYNEQFF	TGCGCCAGCAGCTACGAGCGGTTTTACAATGAGCAGTTCTTC
NA	TRBV2	TRBJ2-1	many	CASRPGRLYNEQFF	TGTGCCAGCAGGCCCGGGAGACTCTACAATGAGCAGTTCTTC
TRBD1	TRBV6-4	TRBJ1-4	medium-sized	CASSAQNVDRGGTNEKLFF	TGTGCCAGCAGTGCCCAGAACGTGGACAGGGGCGGTACTAATGAAAAACTGTTTTTT
NA	TRBV5-6	TRBJ2-7	many	CASSLEGHLIYEQYF	TGTGCCAGCAGCTTGGAAGGACACCTCATCTACGAGCAGTACTTC
TRBD2	TRBV30	TRBJ2-7	medium-sized	CAWSVGGDEQYF	TGTGCCTGGAGTGTCGGGGGGGACGAGCAGTACTTC
NA	TRBV12-3/TRBV12-4	TRBJ2-2	few	CASSFPGELFF	TGTGCCAGCAGTTTTCCCGGGGAGCTGTTTTTT
TRBD2	TRBV5-4	TRBJ2-2	medium-sized	CASSFDLSSGGGTGELFF	TGTGCCAGCAGCTTTGATTTGTCTAGCGGAGGCGGCACCGGGGAGCTGTTTTTT
TRBD2	TRBV7-2	TRBJ2-7	medium-sized	CASSLTGERGSYEQYF	TGTGCCAGCAGCCTAACTGGTGAGCGGGGATCCTACGAGCAGTACTTC
TRBD2	TRBV7-8	TRBJ2-7	few	CASSYPGAGCEQYF	TGTGCCAGCAGCTACCCGGGAGCGGGGTGCGAGCAGTACTTC